This T cell receptor beta chain was profiled in a study of PD-L1 blockade in urothelial cancer. The trim removed 2 bases at V and 3 bases at J, leaving 8 bases unmatched. The CDR3 runs to 16 residues. Germline V gene data show CDR1 as SGHNT and CDR2 as YYREEE (reference sequence). Every PCR got spiked synthetic TCR analog templates. Repertoires were generated with immunoSEQ multiplex PCR, while TCRdb's copy carries only in-frame clones and drops some. The table records tens of thousands of clones, approximately 83% of them present only once. General study findings and limits: Tumor-linked clones in blood grew more by 3 weeks in durable-benefit patients.

The sample holds a few counts of this clone. No antigen is known for it. The input for sequencing was PBMCs, taken around atezolizumab (anti-PD-L1) treatment. This sequence was found in a man in his fifties or sixties with urothelial cancer. The rearrangement links TRBV5-4 to TRBJ1-1, with TRBD1 matching 9 bases. This chain's CDR3 is CASSFGTGNLHTEAFF. The CDR3 bases are TGTGCCAGCAGCTTCGGGACAGGGAATCTTCACACTGAAGCTTTCTTT.